The 26 T cell receptor beta chains listed next were all sequenced from one sample in a study of T-cell reconstitution after alpha-beta-depleted transplantation in children. During its preparation, the TCRbeta library received unique molecular identifiers. Using its own MiXCR run on the PCR reads, TCRdb lists one record per CDR3 protein. This table holds about a million distinct CDR3 sequences, around 30% found once. The starting material was PBMCs, mostly from graft donor cells, obtained 360 days after TCRalphabeta/CD19-depleted stem cell transplant. The receptors come from a boy under two years old who had a stem cell transplant for SCID, so the T cells may come from the graft donor.

A few counts support this clonotype. The J gene is TRBJ2-5, the V gene TRBV6-5; D possibly corresponds to TRBD1 (5 bases). From germline, CDR1 is MNHEY and CDR2 SVGAGI. The CDR3 contains 15 residues. With 0 bases removed from V and 0 bases from J, the gap between germline ends came to 8 bases. The CDR3, as DNA: TGTGCCAGCAGTTACTCGATAGGGGACCAAGAGACCCAGTACTTC. As protein: CASSYSIGDQETQYF.

The V and J genes are TRBV11-2 and TRBJ1-2; 8 nucleotides align to TRBD1. Germline CDR1 is SGHAT and CDR2 is FQNNGV. The CDR3 is made up of 15 amino acids. J lost 3 bases, V lost 0 bases, and 3 bases had no gene match. The DNA of the CDR3 is TGTGCCAGCAGCTTAGACAGGGGGCTATACTATGGCTACACCTTC. The encoded protein is CASSLDRGLYYGYTF. The whole variable domain, filled in from reference TRBV11-2 and TRBJ1-2, reads EAGVAQSPRYKIIEKRQSVAFWCNPISGHATLYWYQQILGQGPKLLIQFQNNGVVDDSQLPKDRFSAERLKGVDSTLKIQPAKLEDSAVYLCASSLDRGLYYGYTFGSGTRLTVV.

The sample holds a few counts of this clonotype. J is TRBJ2-1 and V is TRBV13; weak D call: TRBD2 (6 bases). Germline CDR1 and CDR2: PRHDT and FYEKMQ (reference sequence). With 5 bases removed from V and 1 base from J, the gap between germline ends came to 12 bases. The CDR3 sequence is 15 residues long. The CDR3 nucleotides read TGTGCCAGCAGCCCGGACGCGGGGTCCTACAATGAGCAGTTCTTC. Translation: CASSPDAGSYNEQFF.

V is TRBV28 and J is TRBJ2-7; 10 bases agree with TRBD1. CDR1 and CDR2 (germline): MDHEN, SYDVKM. Losses at the gene ends were 7 bases for V and 6 bases for J; bases not matched to a gene: 3. This CDR3 contains 12 residues. For the CDR3, the DNA is TGTGCCAGCACAGGGACAGGGGTCGAGCAGTACTTC. It is translated as CASTGTGVEQYF.

In its sample, this clonotype was seen many times. The gene calls are TRBV28 and TRBJ2-7, with D possibly matching TRBD2 (6 bases). V dropped 5 bases and J dropped 0 bases, with 14 bases sitting between them. Germline CDR1 reads MDHEN; CDR2 reads SYDVKM. The CDR3 contains 15 residues. CDR3 sequence (DNA): TGTGCCAGCAGTCCGGGGACTGCTAGCTCCTACGAGCAGTACTTC. It is translated as CASSPGTASSYEQYF.

This clonotype was observed a handful of times. The V gene is TRBV11-2, the J gene TRBJ1-1; D call uncertain. The CDR3 sequence is 16 residues long. V gave up 1 base and J gave up 2 bases, with 14 bases separating them. Germline V lookup: CDR1 SGHAT, CDR2 FQNNGV. CDR3 sequence reads: CASSLGQSPYNTEAFF. CDR3 sequence (DNA): TGTGCCAGCAGCTTAGGTCAGTCTCCTTATAACACTGAAGCTTTCTTT.

The chain recombines TRBV5-1 with TRBJ2-7; D remains ambiguous. The V and J ends lost 1 base and 0 bases respectively, with 11 bases between them. The germline CDR1 and CDR2 sequences are SGHRS and YFSETQ. The CDR3 extends over 15 amino acids. The CDR3 bases are TGCGCCAGCAGCTTGTACGTAGGTAGCTCCTACGAGCAGTACTTC. Translation gives CASSLYVGSSYEQYF.

This chain uses TRBV27 with TRBJ2-7, with D perhaps matching TRBD2 (6 bases). Germline CDR1 reads MNHEY; CDR2 reads SMNVEV (reference sequence). Trimming pared 1 base from V and 6 bases from J, leaving 13 bases between. The CDR3 contains 14 residues. The DNA for the CDR3 is TGTGCCAGCAGTTTATTGGCGGGGATGGTCGAGCAGTACTTC. It encodes CASSLLAGMVEQYF.

The table lists this clonotype with a count of one. V gene TRBV2 combines with J gene TRBJ2-7; D perhaps matches TRBD1 (6 bases). The germline gives CDR1 SNHLY, CDR2 FYNNEI. This CDR3 contains 12 residues. With 5 bases removed from V and 6 bases from J, the gap between germline ends came to 11 bases. The DNA for the CDR3 is TGTGCCAGCAGTATTACAGGGCTCGAGCAGTACTTC. Its protein product is CASSITGLEQYF.

This clonotype has more than one count but fewer than ten. In DNA form, the CDR3 reads TGCGCCAGCCGTCATGACAGGTCCTACGAGCAGTACTTC. This translates into CASRHDRSYEQYF. The chain has TRBV5-1 and TRBJ2-7, with a possible D match to TRBD1 (6 bases). Looked up from germline, CDR1 is SGHRS and CDR2 is YFSETQ. This CDR3 comprises 13 residues. Trimming cost V 7 bases and J 1 base, with 12 bases left between them.

This clonotype was counted between two and nine times. The chain joins TRBV12-3 or TRBV12-4 to TRBJ2-3; 8 bases are shared with TRBD2. This CDR3 spans 13 amino acids. After removal of 5 bases from V and 10 bases from J, the junction contained 8 bases not matched to a gene. CDR3 loop: CASSTGGPSAQYF. The CDR3 DNA follows: TGTGCCAGCAGTACGGGGGGGCCTTCTGCGCAGTATTTT.

The CDR3 region is CASSQGEGGPYNEQFF. DNA of the CDR3: TGCGCCAGCAGCCAAGGGGAGGGGGGCCCATACAATGAGCAGTTCTTC. The rearrangement joins TRBV4-1 to TRBJ2-1; TRBD2 might be the D (7 bases). This CDR3 is built from 16 residues. Trimming removed 1 base at V and 4 bases at J, with 14 bases between. CDR1 is MGHRA and CDR2 is YSYEKL in the germline V gene.

J is TRBJ2-1 and V is TRBV5-1; tentatively, D is TRBD2 (6 bases). This CDR3 spans 17 amino acids. CDR1 SGHRS and CDR2 YFSETQ come from the germline V gene. Trimming removed 2 bases from V and 0 bases from J, with 15 bases in between. The CDR3, as DNA: TGCGCCAGCAGCTTTAGTTACGGAGGGAGCTCCTACAATGAGCAGTTCTTC. Translating gives CASSFSYGGSSYNEQFF.

Many counts were recorded for this clonotype. The rearrangement links TRBV9 to TRBJ2-2, with D maybe TRBD1 (6 bases). The germline gives CDR1 SGDLS, CDR2 YYNGEE. The V end lost 0 bases, the J end lost 6 bases, and 6 bases lay between the germline ends. CDR3 length equals 13 residues. The CDR3 nucleotides are TGTGCCAGCAGCGTAGGGGGGCCCGGGGAGCTGTTTTTT. Residues: CASSVGGPGELFF.

V and J are TRBV4-3 and TRBJ1-1; D ambiguous. V was pared by 1 base and J by 3 bases, with 18 bases between. The CDR3 loop spans 17 amino acids. From germline, CDR1 is LGHNA and CDR2 YSLEER. The CDR3 bases are TGCGCCAGCAGCCAAGGTACGGCTTTTCCGGCGTACACTGAAGCTTTCTTT. This translates into CASSQGTAFPAYTEAFF.

V is TRBV18 and J is TRBJ2-2, with 13 positions matching TRBD2. Germline V gives CDR1 KGHSH, CDR2 LQKENI. The CDR3 loop spans 17 amino acids. V gave up 3 bases and J gave up 7 bases; unmatched junction bases: 8. CDR3 coding DNA: TGTGCCAGCTCACCTCTCCCGGGACTAGCGGGGCGCGGGGAGCTGTTTTTT. Its protein is CASSPLPGLAGRGELFF.

This clonotype showed up many times. This chain links TRBV5-1 with TRBJ2-1; 13 bases line up with TRBD2. The CDR3 runs 16 residues. CDR1 and CDR2 from the germline V gene are SGHRS and YFSETQ. V dropped 3 bases and J dropped 4; count of bases not matched to a gene: 4. CDR3 nucleotide sequence: TGCGCCAGCAGCTGGACTAGCGGGGGTCAGTACAATGAGCAGTTCTTC. Amino acids: CASSWTSGGQYNEQFF.

This clonotype was counted only a few times. The chain uses TRBV20-1 and TRBJ2-1; 9 bases align to TRBD2. This CDR3 spans 17 amino acids. The germline CDR1 and CDR2 sequences are DFQATT and SNEGSKA (reference sequence). V dropped 0 bases and J dropped 8; count of bases not matched to a gene: 14. CDR3: CSAREPGLASSGDEQFF. For the CDR3, the DNA is TGCAGTGCTAGAGAACCGGGACTAGCAAGCTCCGGTGATGAGCAGTTCTTC.

This chain joins TRBV5-5 and TRBJ2-3, with 7 bases aligning to TRBD2. This CDR3 region has 16 residues. In germline, CDR1 is SGHKS, CDR2 YYEKEE (reference sequence). V shed 1 base, J shed 4 bases, and the junction held 9 bases outside the gene matches. CDR3 region: CASSLLRGLSPDTQYF. CDR3 in DNA: TGTGCCAGCAGCTTGCTCCGGGGACTATCGCCAGATACGCAGTATTTT.

The chain combines TRBV29-1 with TRBJ2-1; D gene uncertain. V was shortened by 4 bases and J by 8 bases, with 12 bases between the two germline ends. The CDR3 spans 12 residues. Germline-derived CDR1 and CDR2 are SQVTM and ANQGSEA. The CDR3 spells CSVAWVGDEQFF. In DNA form, the CDR3 reads TGCAGCGTTGCTTGGGTTGGGGATGAGCAGTTCTTC.

J is TRBJ2-5 and V is TRBV5-1; D possibly corresponds to TRBD2 (5 bases). Germline V gives CDR1 SGHRS, CDR2 YFSETQ. The CDR3 has 17 amino acids. The germline V and J ends were trimmed by 0 bases and 4 bases, with 19 bases remaining between them. CDR3 residues: CASSLAVGTRIGETQYF. Here the CDR3 DNA reads TGCGCCAGCAGCTTGGCCGTCGGAACTAGGATTGGAGAGACCCAGTACTTC. The whole variable domain, remainder taken from reference TRBV5-1 and TRBJ2-5, is KAGVTQTPRYLIKTRGQQVTLSCSPISGHRSVSWYQQTPGQGLQFLFEYFSETQRNKGNFPGRFSGRQFSNSRSEMNVSTLELGDSALYLCASSLAVGTRIGETQYFGPGTRLLVL.

A few counts support this clonotype. The chain links TRBV11-2 to TRBJ2-2; no clear D. The germline CDR1 and CDR2 sequences are SGHAT and FQNNGV. This CDR3 is built from 16 residues. Trimming stripped 3 bases from V and 0 bases from J, with 11 bases between. The CDR3 sequence: CASSFVAAPNTGELFF. As DNA, the CDR3 is TGTGCCAGCAGCTTTGTTGCGGCTCCGAACACCGGGGAGCTGTTTTTT.

This clonotype occurred a few times. V and J are TRBV7-9 and TRBJ2-4; possible D gene TRBD1, 5 bases. Germline CDR1 and CDR2: SEHNR and FQNEAQ (reference sequence). The CDR3 covers 14 residues. V lost 5 bases to trimming and J lost 6 bases, with 14 bases between them. The CDR3 here is CASSDTDKGNIQYF. CDR3 coding DNA: TGTGCCAGCAGCGACACGGACAAGGGAAACATTCAGTACTTC.

The CDR3 reads CASNVQGGNNQPQHF. DNA for the CDR3: TGTGCCAGCAATGTGCAGGGAGGGAACAATCAGCCCCAGCATTTT. The rearrangement links TRBV12-3 or TRBV12-4 to TRBJ1-5; weak D call: TRBD1 (5 bases). CDR3 length: 15 amino acids. Trimming removed 7 bases at V and 3 bases at J, with 16 bases between.

V is TRBV4-2 and J is TRBJ1-5; a possible D gene is TRBD1 (5 bases). This CDR3 is 17 amino acids long. Trimming took off 3 bases at V and 6 bases at J, with 21 bases between the two ends. Looked up from germline, CDR1 is LGHNA and CDR2 is YNFKEQ. The CDR3 loop reads CASSQTADTSWGQPQHF. In nucleotides, the CDR3 is TGTGCCAGCAGCCAGACGGCGGACACAAGCTGGGGTCAGCCCCAGCATTTT.

There are a few counts of this clonotype. V usage is TRBV4-2 and J usage is TRBJ2-7; 11 bases agree with TRBD2. Losses at the gene ends were 0 bases for V and 3 bases for J; bases not matched to a gene: 4. CDR1 is LGHNA and CDR2 is YNFKEQ in the germline V gene. The CDR3 covers 16 residues. As DNA, the CDR3 is TGTGCCAGCAGCCAAGAGACTAGCGGGGCCTTCTACGAGCAGTACTTC. It yields the protein CASSQETSGAFYEQYF.